This T cell receptor beta chain stems from a study of cytomegalovirus exposure and HLA in healthy donors. Study-level results: Many donors carried some public TCRs, although rarity characterized most TCR sequences. There were 150 to 200 TCR beta chains listed as cytomegalovirus-associated. A link between a missense DCLRE1C variant and TCR beta V- and J-gene trimming emerged from a later analysis.

Both 60 Vbeta primers and 13 Jbeta primers went into the PCR. Sequencing was performed with immunoSEQ multiplex PCR; in TCRdb, only in-frame clones are kept and a portion is missing. The top ten clones hold roughly 2% of a sample with around 150,000 clones, 80% to 90% of them seen once. Germline-derived CDR1 and CDR2 are LNHDA and SQIVND (reference sequence). V shed 9 bases, J shed 3 bases, and the junction held 20 bases outside the gene matches. The CDR3 covers 17 residues. In its sample, this clone was seen a few times. Its specificity is unknown. The sample taken for sequencing was PBMCs. The genes are TRBV19 and TRBJ2-7; 7 bases are shared with TRBD1. The origin of this receptor is a woman aged 18-29 years in good health and CMV-seronegative. CDR3 amino acids: CARWMDRRRGEGYEQYF. CDR3 coding DNA: TGTGCCAGATGGATGGACAGGAGAAGAGGTGAGGGCTACGAGCAGTACTTC.